Listed below are T cell receptor beta chains from one sample, sequenced in a study of blood T cell repertoires in COVID-19. Clones were read by immunoSEQ multiplex PCR, and TCRdb kept only the in-frame ones, dropping some. The data contain 300,000 to 350,000 clones, over 75% of them singletons. Sequencing was carried out using peripheral blood. The receptors stem from a woman aged 25-40 years with COVID-19, enrolled during active disease. CDR3s include the opening cysteine and the closing phenylalanine or tryptophan. A D gene is named only where the DNA matches it firmly. A clone size is listed for some rows: how often the clone was seen (once, few, many), or a class if it is expanded.

d_call	v_call	j_call	clone_size	cdr3_nt	cdr3_aa
.	TRBV6-5	TRBJ1-2	.	TGTGCCAGCAGTCGTACAGGGAGACACTATGGCTACACCTTC	CASSRTGRHYGYTF
TRBD2	TRBV19	TRBJ2-3	.	TGTGCCAGTAGTATGTATAGCGGGAGAAGCACAGATACGCAGTATTTT	CASSMYSGRSTDTQYF
.	TRBV2	TRBJ2-4	.	TGTGCCAGCAGTGATGTTCGTAGCTCAGCCAAAAACATTCAGTACTTC	CASSDVRSSAKNIQYF
.	TRBV19	TRBJ1-1	.	TGTGCCAGTAGTATTGGCCCAGGGGTTATCGGAACTGAAGCTTTCTTT	CASSIGPGVIGTEAFF
.	TRBV28	TRBJ1-2	.	TGTGCCAGCAGCAAACAAAGGGGGATTGGTAACTATGGCTACACCTTC	CASSKQRGIGNYGYTF
TRBD2	TRBV5-1	TRBJ2-1	once	TGCGCCAGCAGCCCTACGGGAGGGAGCTCCTACAATGAGCAGTTCTTC	CASSPTGGSSYNEQFF
.	TRBV3-1/TRBV3-2	TRBJ1-1	.	TGTGCCAGCATCGGGCTTGGGAGGACTGAAGCTTTCTTT	CASIGLGRTEAFF
.	TRBV6-5	TRBJ1-1	.	TGTGCCAGCAGCTTACACCGGTCGAGGGAAGCTTTCTTT	CASSLHRSREAFF
.	TRBV7-6	TRBJ1-3	.	TGTGCCAGCAGCCCTACGGTGACTGGAAACACCATATATTTT	CASSPTVTGNTIYF
TRBD1	TRBV7-9	TRBJ1-1	.	TGTGCCAGCAGCTTAGTAACAGGGGTCTGGGACACTGAAGCTTTCTTT	CASSLVTGVWDTEAFF
TRBD1	TRBV27	TRBJ1-5	.	TGTGCCAGCGGGTCCCAGGGGGGCTGGTATAGCAATCAGCCCCAGCATTTT	CASGSQGGWYSNQPQHF
TRBD1	TRBV10-3	TRBJ2-6	.	TGTGCCATCAGTGAACTACAGGGGCCCCTTCTCTCTGGGGCCAACGTCCTGACTTTC	CAISELQGPLLSGANVLTF
.	TRBV19	TRBJ2-7	.	TGTGCCAGTAGTTATGTTGGGCCGCGGGAAGAGCAGTACTTC	CASSYVGPREEQYF
.	TRBV24-1	TRBJ1-3	.	TGTGCCACTCGGGATGGAGTCCCCTCTGGAAACACCATATATTTT	CATRDGVPSGNTIYF
TRBD1	TRBV5-8	TRBJ2-2	.	TGTGCCAGCAGCGTATACAGGGGGAGAGGCGGGGAGCTGTTTTTT	CASSVYRGRGGELFF
.	TRBV6-5	TRBJ2-1	.	TGTGCCAGCAGTATTGGCGGAGTTAACAATGAGCAGTTCTTC	CASSIGGVNNEQFF
TRBD2	TRBV6-4	TRBJ2-1	few	TGTGCCAGCAGTCCCGGGACTAGCGGGAATGAGCAGTTCTTC	CASSPGTSGNEQFF
TRBD1	TRBV29-1	TRBJ2-7	.	TGCAGCGTCACCGGGACAGGGGAGTACGAGCAGTACTTC	CSVTGTGEYEQYF
.	TRBV7-2	TRBJ2-1	.	TGTGCCAGCAGCGCCCGACTAAAGCCCTACAATGAGCAGTTCTTC	CASSARLKPYNEQFF
TRBD2	TRBV6-2/TRBV6-3	TRBJ2-1	.	TGTGCCAGCAGTAGGATAACTAGCGATGAGCAGTTCTTC	CASSRITSDEQFF
TRBD1	TRBV16	TRBJ1-3	.	TGTGCCAGCAGCCAATCGGGGACAGGGTTCGGAAACACCATATATTTT	CASSQSGTGFGNTIYF
TRBD2	TRBV5-4	TRBJ2-7	.	TGTGCCAGCAGCTTTGAGGGACTAGCGGGAGTCGAGCAGTACTTC	CASSFEGLAGVEQYF
TRBD1	TRBV7-8	TRBJ1-5	.	TGTGCCAGCAGCTTACCTCAGGGGGAGCCCAATCAGCCCCAGCATTTT	CASSLPQGEPNQPQHF
.	TRBV30	TRBJ2-6	.	TGTGCCTGGAGTGTACCGGGGTCAAGGCGACGGGCCAACGTCCTGACTTTC	CAWSVPGSRRRANVLTF
.	TRBV9	TRBJ1-3	.	TGTGCCAGCAGCCCTTTATTACGGGGATTACGAAACACCATATATTTT	CASSPLLRGLRNTIYF
.	TRBV27	TRBJ2-5	.	TGTGCCAGCAGTTTTGGGCTTCAAGAGACCCAGTACTTC	CASSFGLQETQYF
TRBD2	TRBV29-1	TRBJ2-1	.	TGCAGCGTTGTCTTAAGCGGGAGAGTCAATGAGCAGTTCTTC	CSVVLSGRVNEQFF
TRBD2	TRBV5-1	TRBJ2-1	.	TGCGCCAGCAGCTTGGACGGGAGGGTCTACAATGAGCAGTTCTTC	CASSLDGRVYNEQFF
.	TRBV2	TRBJ1-2	.	TGTGCCAGCAGTGTAGACAGGCCTGGCTACACCTTC	CASSVDRPGYTF